This T cell receptor (beta chain) was profiled in a study of T cells in Graves' hyperthyroidism and ophthalmopathy. The investigators amplified TCR beta CDR3 regions from RNA transcripts. Carried out on the TCR CDR3, a first-round RT-PCR used the HTBI primer set. From the multiplex PCR reads, TCRdb called clonotypes with MiXCR, one entry per CDR3 protein. The sample records a few hundred thousand distinct CDR3 sequences, around 16% being singletons. Diagnosing involved the use of clinical symptoms, serum thyroxine and TRAb, thyroid ultrasound and orbital computed tomography. The CDR3 is made up of 14 amino acids. CDR1 is LNHDA and CDR2 is SQIVND in the germline V gene (reference sequence). A note on this clonotype: An end of the junction does not agree with germline; a read error may underlie this.

The receptor was derived from a woman aged 25-40 years with Graves' ophthalmopathy. Sequenced input: blood. The rearrangement links TRBV19 to TRBJ2-1; D not certain. This chain's CDR3 is CASSKQISSNEQFF. The CDR3 region has the DNA TGTGCCAGTAGTAAACAAATTTCCTCCAATGAGCAGTTCTTC.